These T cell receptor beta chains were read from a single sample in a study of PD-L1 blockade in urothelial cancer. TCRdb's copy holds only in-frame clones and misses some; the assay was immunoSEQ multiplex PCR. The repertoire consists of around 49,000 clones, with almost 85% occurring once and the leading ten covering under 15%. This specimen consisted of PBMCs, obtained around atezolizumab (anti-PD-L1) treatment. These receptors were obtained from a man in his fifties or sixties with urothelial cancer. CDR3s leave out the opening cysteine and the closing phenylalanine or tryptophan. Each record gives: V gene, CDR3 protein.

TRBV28,ASSSPTDEQY
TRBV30,AWGRAGGYEQY
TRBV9,ASSRTSGGYNEQF
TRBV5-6,ASSPTFDDTQY
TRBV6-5,ASTPTWRNQETQY
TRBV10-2,ASRLDYEQY
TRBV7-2,ATMTGLMDTQY
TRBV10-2,ASSASGTVKYGYT
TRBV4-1,ASSSNDRGSTDTQY
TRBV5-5,ASSPEGSYSYT
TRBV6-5,ASSFQGSGEQF
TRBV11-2,ASSSHLAGAPETQY
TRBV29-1,SVEGLRPGSNTEAF
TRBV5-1,ASSLGLAGVADTQY
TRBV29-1,SVAATGGYEQY
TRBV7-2,ASNNRNEETQY
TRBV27,ASSLREGYEQY
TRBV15,ATSRGRVHNEQF
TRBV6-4,ARPNRGYEQY
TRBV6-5,ASSPGGQGIYEQY
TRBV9,ASSVSEGGGYT
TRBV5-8,ASSPGTGRNNEQF
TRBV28,ASSLLRYGYT
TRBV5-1,ASTHPSDTQY
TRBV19,ASSITEGRTYEQY
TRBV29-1,SVESVNEQY
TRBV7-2,ASSGQGRETQY
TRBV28,AIRPGTGGYEQY
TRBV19,ASSTPTNTGELF
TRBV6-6,ASTNDRDQPQH
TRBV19,ASATSGASDTQY
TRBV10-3,AISGQDKDTQY
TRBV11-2,ASSPTGYEQY
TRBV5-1,ASSLDRGSYEQY
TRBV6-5,ASSYSSGQAYEQY
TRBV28,ASSSDRYTEAF
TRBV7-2,ASSLGTLQETQY
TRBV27,ASSLWGQKNTEAF
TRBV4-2,ASSQDIAGNTEAF
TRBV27,ASSLTGASPTQY
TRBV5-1,ASSPGQGGWGYT
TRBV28,ASSTQGGASEKLF
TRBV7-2,ASSLGPGGGGYT
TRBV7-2,ASRPTGGRETQY
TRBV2,ASSSTSRGTDTQY
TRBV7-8,ASSLGTGHTGELF
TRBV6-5,ASSYGWASGYNEQF